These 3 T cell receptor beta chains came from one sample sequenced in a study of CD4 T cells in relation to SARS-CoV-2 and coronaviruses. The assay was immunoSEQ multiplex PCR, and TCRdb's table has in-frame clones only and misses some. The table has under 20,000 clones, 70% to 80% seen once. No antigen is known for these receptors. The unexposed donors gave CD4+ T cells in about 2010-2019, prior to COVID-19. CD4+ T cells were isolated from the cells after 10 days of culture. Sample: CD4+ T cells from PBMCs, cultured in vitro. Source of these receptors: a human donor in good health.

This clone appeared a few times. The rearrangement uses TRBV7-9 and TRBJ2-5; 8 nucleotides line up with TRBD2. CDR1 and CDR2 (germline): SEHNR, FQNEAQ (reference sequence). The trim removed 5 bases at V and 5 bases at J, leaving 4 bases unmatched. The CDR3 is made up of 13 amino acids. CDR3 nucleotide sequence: TGTGCCAGCAGCCCCGGGACTAGGGAGACCCAGTACTTC. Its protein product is CASSPGTRETQYF.

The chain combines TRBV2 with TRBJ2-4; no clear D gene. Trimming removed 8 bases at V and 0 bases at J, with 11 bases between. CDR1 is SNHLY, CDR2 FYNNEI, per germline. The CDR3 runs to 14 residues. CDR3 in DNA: TGTGCCAGCTTGGCCAATCTAGCCAAAAACATTCAGTACTTC. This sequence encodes CASLANLAKNIQYF.

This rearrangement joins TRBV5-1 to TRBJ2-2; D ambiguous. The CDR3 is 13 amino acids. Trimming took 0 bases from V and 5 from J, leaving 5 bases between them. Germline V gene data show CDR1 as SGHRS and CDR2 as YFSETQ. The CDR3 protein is CASSLDGTGELFF. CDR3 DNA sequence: TGCGCCAGCAGCTTGGACGGGACCGGGGAGCTGTTTTTT.